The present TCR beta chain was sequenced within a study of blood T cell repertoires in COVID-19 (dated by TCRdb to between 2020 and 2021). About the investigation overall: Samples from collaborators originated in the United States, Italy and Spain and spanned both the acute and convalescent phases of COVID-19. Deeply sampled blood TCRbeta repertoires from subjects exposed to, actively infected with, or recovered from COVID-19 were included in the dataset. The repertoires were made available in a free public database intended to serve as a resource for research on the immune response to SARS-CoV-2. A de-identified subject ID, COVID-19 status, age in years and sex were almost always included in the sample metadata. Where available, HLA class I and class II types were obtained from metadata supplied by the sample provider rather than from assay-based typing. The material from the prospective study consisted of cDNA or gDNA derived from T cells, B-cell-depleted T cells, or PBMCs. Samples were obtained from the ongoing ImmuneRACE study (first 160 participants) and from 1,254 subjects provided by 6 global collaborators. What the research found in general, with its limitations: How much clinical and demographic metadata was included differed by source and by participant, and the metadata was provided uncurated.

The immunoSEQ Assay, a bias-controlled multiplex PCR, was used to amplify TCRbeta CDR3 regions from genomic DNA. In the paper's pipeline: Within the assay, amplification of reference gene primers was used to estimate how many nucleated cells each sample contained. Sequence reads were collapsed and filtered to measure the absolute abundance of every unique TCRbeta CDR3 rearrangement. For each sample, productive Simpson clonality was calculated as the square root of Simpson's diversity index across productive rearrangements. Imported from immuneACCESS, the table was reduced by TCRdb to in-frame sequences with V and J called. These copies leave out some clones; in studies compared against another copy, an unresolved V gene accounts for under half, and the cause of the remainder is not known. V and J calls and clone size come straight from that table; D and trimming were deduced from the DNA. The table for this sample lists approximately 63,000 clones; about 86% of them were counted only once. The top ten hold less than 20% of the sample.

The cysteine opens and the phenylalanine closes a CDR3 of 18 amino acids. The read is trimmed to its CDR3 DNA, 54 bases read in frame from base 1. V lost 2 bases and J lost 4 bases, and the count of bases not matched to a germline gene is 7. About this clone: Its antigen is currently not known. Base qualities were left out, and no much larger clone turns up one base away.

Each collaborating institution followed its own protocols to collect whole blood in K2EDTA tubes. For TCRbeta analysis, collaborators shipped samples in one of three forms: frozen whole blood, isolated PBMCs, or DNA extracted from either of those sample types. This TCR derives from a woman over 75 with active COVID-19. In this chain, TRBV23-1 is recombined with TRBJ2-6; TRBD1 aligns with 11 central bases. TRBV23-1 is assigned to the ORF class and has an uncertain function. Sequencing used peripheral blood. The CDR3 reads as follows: CASSQRTGGFLGANVLTF. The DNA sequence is TGCGCCAGCAGTCAACGGACAGGGGGCTTTTTGGGGGCCAACGTCCTGACTTTC.